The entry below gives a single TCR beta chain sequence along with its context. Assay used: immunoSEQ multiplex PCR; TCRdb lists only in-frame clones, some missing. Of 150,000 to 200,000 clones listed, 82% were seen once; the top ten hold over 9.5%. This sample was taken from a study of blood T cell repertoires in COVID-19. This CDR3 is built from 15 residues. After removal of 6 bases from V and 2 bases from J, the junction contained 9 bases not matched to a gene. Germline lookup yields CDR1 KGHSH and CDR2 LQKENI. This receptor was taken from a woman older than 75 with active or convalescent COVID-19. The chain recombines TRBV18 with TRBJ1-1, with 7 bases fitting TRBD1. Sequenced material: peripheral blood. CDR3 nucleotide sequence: TGTGCCAGCTCCGGCGGACAGGCGACAAACACTGAAGCTTTCTTT. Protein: CASSGGQATNTEAFF.